This TCR beta chain was observed in a study of metastatic and nonmetastatic thyroid tumors. Losses at the gene ends were 3 bases for V and 9 bases for J; bases not matched to a gene: 6. The CDR3 consists of 13 residues. Thyroid surgery was preceded by no treatment in any patient. In its sample, this clone was seen many times. TCRdb re-called the PCR reads through MiXCR. Among about 6,400 clones, approximately 15% were seen once, and the ten largest hold approximately 12%. This TCR came from a male donor with papillary thyroid cancer or a benign thyroid nodule (not recorded which). Some clones in this sample may be carry-over from other donors' samples. What was sequenced was tumor tissue. The V and J genes are TRBV5-7 and TRBJ2-1; 7 bases fit TRBD1. TRBV5-7 is reported as an ORF; its role is uncertain. The CDR3 bases are TGTGCCAGCAGCTCGGGACAGTCGGGTGAGCAGTTCTTC. It codes for CASSSGQSGEQFF.